This is a list of T cell receptor beta chains from one sample in a study of T-cell memory formation after mild COVID-19. TCRdb used MiXCR to reprocess the 5' RACE reads, holding one entry per CDR3 protein. The data show 350,000 or so distinct CDR3 sequences, about 20% seen once. Specimen: PBMCs or a T cell subset sorted from them (not recorded which). The receptor set was obtained from a man aged 18 to 30 who had mild COVID-19 (a few samples of this study predate the infection). Cell type and time point are not known. CDR3s include the opening cysteine and the closing phenylalanine or tryptophan. D genes are given only for firm matches. Not every row has a clone size; where given, it reads once, few, many or a size class.

j_gene | abundance | v_gene | d_gene | CDR3nt | CDR3aa
TRBJ2-1 | - | TRBV29-1 | TRBD2 | TGCAGCGTTGAGGGGACTAGCGGGGGCTCCTCGGAGCAGTTCTTC | CSVEGTSGGSSEQFF
TRBJ1-3 | few | TRBV7-2 | - | TGTGCCAGCAGCTTAGGGGGCGGAAACGGAAACACCATATATTTT | CASSLGGGNGNTIYF
TRBJ2-5 | - | TRBV7-8 | TRBD2 | TGTGCCACCGTTGGTGGCTATGGCGGGGGGTCCCAAGAGACCCAGTACTTC | CATVGGYGGGSQETQYF
TRBJ2-1 | - | TRBV5-1 | - | TGCGCCAGCAGCTTGTCCAGGGGGGAGGATGAGCAGTTCTTC | CASSLSRGEDEQFF
TRBJ1-4 | - | TRBV29-1 | TRBD1 | TGCAGCGTTGGCAGGGGGGAAAAACTGTTTTTT | CSVGRGEKLFF
TRBJ2-5 | many | TRBV5-4 | - | TGTGCCAGCAGCGGCCCACAGGGCCCCCAAGAGACCCAGTACTTC | CASSGPQGPQETQYF
TRBJ1-6 | many | TRBV5-1 | - | TGCGCCAGCAGCTTGGATAATACAGGGTGGAGTTCACCCCTCCACTTT | CASSLDNTGWSSPLHF
TRBJ2-3 | - | TRBV2 | - | TGTGCCAGCAGCATGGAGGGGCAAGCCACAGATACGCAGTATTTT | CASSMEGQATDTQYF
TRBJ2-5 | many | TRBV11-2 | - | TGTGCCAGCAGCCAACGGCGGGGAGAGACCCAGTACTTC | CASSQRRGETQYF
TRBJ2-1 | - | TRBV7-9 | - | TGTGCCAGCAGCTTAGCGGGAGGTCGGAACTACAATGAGCAGTTCTTC | CASSLAGGRNYNEQFF
TRBJ1-2 | - | TRBV7-9 | - | TGTGCCAGCAGCACCGGACAGTACTATGGCTACACCTTC | CASSTGQYYGYTF
TRBJ1-2 | many | TRBV4-1 | - | TGCGCCAGCAGCCAGAGGGGGGGAGTTGAGAATGGCTACACCTTC | CASSQRGGVENGYTF
TRBJ1-3 | few | TRBV6-5 | TRBD1 | TGTGCCAGCAGTTCACGGCCAGGGGGCCTGAACACCATATATTTT | CASSSRPGGLNTIYF
TRBJ1-1 | few | TRBV7-2 | - | TGTGCCAGCAGCTTAGGGGACAACACTGAAGCTTTCTTT | CASSLGDNTEAFF
TRBJ1-2 | - | TRBV20-1 | - | TGCAGGGACCGGAGCTACACCTTC | CRDRSYTF
TRBJ2-5 | - | TRBV7-2 | - | TGTGCCAGCAGCTTACCCCACCACAGACAAGAGACCCAGTACTTC | CASSLPHHRQETQYF
TRBJ1-1 | - | TRBV15 | - | TGTGCCACCAGCAGTAGGACAAGAGGCACTGAAGCTTTCTTT | CATSSRTRGTEAFF
TRBJ2-7 | - | TRBV13 | TRBD2 | TGTGCCAGCAGCTTACGCGGGGGGTTGCACGAGCAGTACTTC | CASSLRGGLHEQYF
TRBJ2-1 | few | TRBV12-3/TRBV12-4 | - | TGTGCCAGCAGTTCCATTGAGCAGTGGTTCTTC | CASSSIEQWFF
TRBJ2-3 | - | TRBV29-1 | - | TGCAGCGTTGAAGCCCGGAGCACCGGAGATACGCAGTATTTT | CSVEARSTGDTQYF
TRBJ2-1 | few | TRBV20-1 | TRBD2 | TGCAGTGCCACGCAGGGACTAGGAGCTGAGCAGTTCTTC | CSATQGLGAEQFF
TRBJ2-2 | - | TRBV19 | TRBD1 | TGTGCCAGTAGCCCCGTACAGGGGCTCGGCGGGGAGCTGTTTTTT | CASSPVQGLGGELFF
TRBJ1-2 | few | TRBV6-6 | - | TGTGCCAGCAATTATCGAGGGGGAAATGGCTACACCTTC | CASNYRGGNGYTF
TRBJ1-6 | once | TRBV20-1 | - | TGCAGTGCTAGAGATGCGAGGGCAGGGTCACCCCTCCACTTT | CSARDARAGSPLHF
TRBJ2-5 | - | TRBV6-5 | - | TGTGCCAGCAGCCGCCGGCAGGGGTACCAAGAGACCCAGTACTTC | CASSRRQGYQETQYF
TRBJ1-2 | - | TRBV7-3 | TRBD1 | TGTGCCAGCAGCTCGGGACAGGGGGTAGGAGGCTACACCTTC | CASSSGQGVGGYTF
TRBJ1-1 | - | TRBV4-3 | TRBD1 | TGCGCCAGCAGCCAAGCTAGGCAGGGGGACACTGAAGCTTTCTTT | CASSQARQGDTEAFF
TRBJ2-1 | few | TRBV7-2 | - | TGTGCCAGCAGCTTATCACAAGGGAGGAATGAGCAGTTCTTC | CASSLSQGRNEQFF
TRBJ2-3 | few | TRBV7-2 | TRBD1 | TGTGCCAGCAGCTCCGCACGGACAGGGAGCACAGATACGCAGTATTTT | CASSSARTGSTDTQYF
TRBJ1-1 | - | TRBV6-5 | - | TGTGCCAGCAGTGATCCAGGGACCGGGAACACTGAAGCTTTCTTT | CASSDPGTGNTEAFF
TRBJ2-5 | few | TRBV5-5 | - | TGTGCCAGCAGCCCCGGGTCAACCCAAGAGACCCAGTACTTC | CASSPGSTQETQYF
TRBJ2-1 | - | TRBV28 | - | TGTGCCAGCAACACCGGGACGGAGTCCTACAATGAGCAGTTCTTC | CASNTGTESYNEQFF
TRBJ2-2 | - | TRBV28 | TRBD1 | TGTGCCAGCAGGCAATGGACAGGGACTAACACCGGGGAGCTGTTTTTT | CASRQWTGTNTGELFF
TRBJ2-2 | few | TRBV3-1 | - | TGTGCCTCCAACAGGGACAATCGCGGGGAGCTGTTTTTT | CASNRDNRGELFF
TRBJ2-1 | - | TRBV4-2 | - | TGTGCCAGCAGCCATCCCGACTCGACCGAACCTGACAATGAGCAGTTCTTC | CASSHPDSTEPDNEQFF
TRBJ2-4 | many | TRBV14 | TRBD1 | TGTGCCAGCAGCCAAGGACAGGGCACCCTCGGATACTTC | CASSQGQGTLGYF
TRBJ1-2 | few | TRBV30 | - | TGTGCCTGGAGTCGGGGATCCTATGGCTACACCTTC | CAWSRGSYGYTF
TRBJ2-7 | - | TRBV29-1 | TRBD1 | TGCAGCGTTGAACCCATCCAGGGGGCGACCTTAGAGCAGTACTTC | CSVEPIQGATLEQYF
TRBJ2-3 | many | TRBV5-1 | TRBD1 | TGCGCCAGCAGCCCGGGGACAGCCACAGATACGCAGTATTTT | CASSPGTATDTQYF
TRBJ1-2 | many | TRBV5-1 | TRBD1 | TGCGCCAGCAGCGCCGGGACAGGGGCCTATGGCTACACCTTC | CASSAGTGAYGYTF
TRBJ2-2 | - | TRBV9 | TRBD1 | TGTGCCAGCAGCGTAGGGACAGGGAACACCGGGGAGCTGTTTTTT | CASSVGTGNTGELFF
TRBJ2-3 | few | TRBV4-1 | - | TGCGCCAGCAGCCAAGAGGCTTCAGCGAGCACAGATACGCAGTATTTT | CASSQEASASTDTQYF
TRBJ1-5 | - | TRBV24-1 | - | TGTGCCACCAGTGACCCGGTCGAGGGCAATCAGCCCCAGCATTTT | CATSDPVEGNQPQHF
TRBJ2-5 | many | TRBV7-9 | - | TGTGCCAGCCGAAGAGGGGAGACCCAGTACTTC | CASRRGETQYF
TRBJ1-1 | - | TRBV14 | TRBD1 | TGTGCCAGCAGCCAACAGGGGGCTATGAACACTGAAGCTTTCTTT | CASSQQGAMNTEAFF
TRBJ1-2 | - | TRBV5-1 | - | TGCGCCAGCAGCCTCTCAGGAGATTGGGGCTATGGCTACACCTTC | CASSLSGDWGYGYTF
TRBJ2-3 | - | TRBV7-9 | TRBD2 | TGTGCCAGCAGCTTAGGCAGCGGGGGCTCCCACACAGATACGCAGTATTTT | CASSLGSGGSHTDTQYF
TRBJ2-1 | few | TRBV7-7 | TRBD2 | TGTGCTAGCAGCCCCGGAGCGGGGGGATACAATGAGCAGTTCTTC | CASSPGAGGYNEQFF
TRBJ2-5 | - | TRBV7-2 | TRBD1 | TGTGCCAGCAGTCCGCGACAGGGGCAAGAGACCCAGTACTTC | CASSPRQGQETQYF
TRBJ2-3 | - | TRBV4-1 | TRBD2 | TGCGCCAGCAGCTCCAGGACTAGCGGGAGGGATACGCAGTATTTT | CASSSRTSGRDTQYF
TRBJ2-5 | - | TRBV29-1 | - | TGCAGCGTTAAAACAGGGCAGGAGACCCAGTACTTC | CSVKTGQETQYF
TRBJ1-3 | - | TRBV20-1 | - | TGCAGTGCTAGGTCGCAGGAAGGTGGAAACACCATATATTTT | CSARSQEGGNTIYF